The next 2 T cell receptor beta chains were all read from a single sample in a study of patients and donors after allogeneic stem cell transplantation. MiXCR was run by TCRdb on the RT-PCR reads, yielding one entry per CDR3 protein. The repertoire holds some 230,000 distinct CDR3 sequences, 13% to 15% seen once, with 11% in the top ten. The sample comprised blood, either unsorted or a sorted T cell fraction (not recorded which). These TCRs come from a human donor who was either an allogeneic HSCT recipient or a stem cell or donor lymphocyte infusion donor (not recorded which). It is not recorded whose cells these are; they may come from a transplant donor.

This chain joins TRBV30 and TRBJ2-6, with TRBD1 matching 8 bases. The V gene end was trimmed by 3 bases and the J gene end by 0 bases; junction bases not matched to a gene: 7. The CDR3 extends over 17 amino acids. Germline loops: CDR1 GTSNPN, CDR2 SVGIG (reference sequence). The CDR3 nucleotides are TGTGCCTGGAGGGCGGACAGGGTGAGCTCTGGGGCCAACGTCCTGACTTTC. It specifies CAWRADRVSSGANVLTF.

This clonotype was recorded a few times. V and J are TRBV18 and TRBJ2-3; tentatively, D is TRBD1 (5 bases). The CDR3 extends over 14 amino acids. The germline V gene has CDR1 KGHSH and CDR2 LQKENI. V was shortened by 2 bases and J by 6 bases, with 12 bases between the two germline ends. The CDR3 DNA follows: TGTGCCAGCTCACCATTCAGGGTAGGGGATACGCAGTATTTT. Its translation is CASSPFRVGDTQYF.